Listed below are T cell receptor beta chains from one sample, sequenced in a study of monozygotic twins with inflammatory bowel disease. TCRdb re-called the 5' RACE reads and gives one entry per CDR3 protein, without DNA. This sample's table reports some 450,000 distinct CDR3 sequences. Sequencing was carried out using blood. The source of these receptors is a human donor with ulcerative colitis or Crohn's disease, or a healthy co-twin of an affected twin (not recorded which). CDR3s include the opening cysteine and the closing phenylalanine or tryptophan.

v_gene: TRBV20-1
len: 18
j_gene: TRBJ2-3
CDR3aa: CSASLSSVLAGESDTQYF

v_gene: TRBV20-1
len: 13
j_gene: TRBJ2-1
CDR3aa: CSASHGKMDEQFF

v_gene: TRBV7-9
len: 17
j_gene: TRBJ2-3
CDR3aa: CASSPLGGSLHTDTQYF

v_gene: TRBV7-9
len: 15
j_gene: TRBJ1-5
CDR3aa: CASSLGDTGNQPQHF

v_gene: TRBV4-1
len: 15
j_gene: TRBJ2-3
CDR3aa: CASSQAPDSTDTQYF

v_gene: TRBV5-5
len: 14
j_gene: TRBJ2-3
CDR3aa: CASSLGGIKDTQYF

v_gene: TRBV11-2
len: 15
j_gene: TRBJ1-2
CDR3aa: CASSLEYRGFYGYTF

v_gene: TRBV10-3
len: 17
j_gene: TRBJ1-3
CDR3aa: CAISEGRGQPSGNTIYF

v_gene: TRBV7-2
len: 16
j_gene: TRBJ1-5
CDR3aa: CASSISDRASNQPQHF

v_gene: TRBV3-1
len: 14
j_gene: TRBJ2-1
CDR3aa: CASSRREGFNEQFF

v_gene: TRBV27
len: 13
j_gene: TRBJ2-7
CDR3aa: CASRPTGTYEQYF

v_gene: TRBV6-2/TRBV6-3
len: 13
j_gene: TRBJ2-2
CDR3aa: CASLRENTGELFF

v_gene: TRBV6-5
len: 15
j_gene: TRBJ1-5
CDR3aa: CASSYGGVGNQPQHF

v_gene: TRBV18
len: 13
j_gene: TRBJ2-7
CDR3aa: CASSNPGQAEQYF

v_gene: TRBV12-5
len: 18
j_gene: TRBJ1-1
CDR3aa: CASGLVPRTGVVRTEAFF

v_gene: TRBV18
len: 14
j_gene: TRBJ2-1
CDR3aa: CASSPIGLHNEQFF

v_gene: TRBV20-1
len: 14
j_gene: TRBJ2-2
CDR3aa: CSAHQTGNTGELFF

v_gene: TRBV5-1
len: 16
j_gene: TRBJ2-7
CDR3aa: CASSPPGTSYSYEQYF

v_gene: TRBV5-1
len: 14
j_gene: TRBJ2-3
CDR3aa: CASSLRDPTDTQYF

v_gene: TRBV6-5
len: 15
j_gene: TRBJ2-1
CDR3aa: CASSNRRGLYNEQFF

v_gene: TRBV25-1
len: 15
j_gene: TRBJ2-5
CDR3aa: CASSESGRGLETQYF

v_gene: TRBV7-9
len: 12
j_gene: TRBJ2-7
CDR3aa: CASSLDLSRPGF

v_gene: TRBV27
len: 14
j_gene: TRBJ1-1
CDR3aa: CASSLQGRFTEAFF

v_gene: TRBV10-3
len: 13
j_gene: TRBJ2-5
CDR3aa: CAISVGKQETQYF

v_gene: TRBV7-9
len: 15
j_gene: TRBJ1-2
CDR3aa: CASSLLGQGYGGYTF

v_gene: TRBV20-1
len: 12
j_gene: TRBJ2-5
CDR3aa: CSVDRNQETQYF

v_gene: TRBV21-1
len: 13
j_gene: TRBJ1-1
CDR3aa: CASSIQGGAEAFF

v_gene: TRBV7-9
len: 16
j_gene: TRBJ1-6
CDR3aa: CASSFDGGKGNSPLHF

v_gene: TRBV7-9
len: 16
j_gene: TRBJ1-1
CDR3aa: CASSLAGTGRGTEAFF

v_gene: TRBV5-1
len: 12
j_gene: TRBJ2-4
CDR3aa: CASSYDLDIQYF

v_gene: TRBV7-8
len: 11
j_gene: TRBJ2-3
CDR3aa: CASSLPDTQYF